This T cell receptor (beta chain) was observed in a study of T cells after yellow fever vaccination. This clonotype appeared many times. Its antigen remains unidentified. TCRdb passed the 5' RACE reads through MiXCR, listing each CDR3 protein once. Here the sample spans 300,000 to 400,000 distinct CDR3 sequences, over 8.5% being singletons. Overall study results and limits: In post-booster samples, most primary-vaccination clones reappeared (about 97% CD4, 75% to 90% CD8). When the response was secondary, it was weaker but reached its peak faster, day 5 versus 15.

V was pared by 6 bases and J by 0 bases, with 6 bases between. CDR1 LGHDT and CDR2 YNNKEL come from the germline V gene (reference sequence). The CDR3 length is 14 residues. The source material was CD4+ T cells sorted from PBMCs, sampled 45 days after the yellow fever booster vaccination. The TCR originated in a man aged 18-30 years who received the YFV17D yellow fever vaccine. V usage is TRBV3-1 and J usage is TRBJ2-6; the D is unclear. The CDR3 DNA reads as TGTGCCAGCAGTACCAGCTCTGGGGCCAACGTCCTGACTTTC. Amino acids: CASSTSSGANVLTF.